Below, 6 T cell receptor beta chains from the same sample are listed, as sequenced in a study of blood T cell repertoires in COVID-19. Assay: immunoSEQ multiplex PCR; the TCRdb copy retains only in-frame clones and omits some. The top ten hold about 4% of the sample, which has approximately 300,000 clones, 85% to 90% seen once. Sequenced material: peripheral blood. These receptors were taken from a middle-aged woman with acute or convalescent COVID-19.

The CDR3 DNA reads as TGTGCCTGGAGCCAAAGAGACAATCAGCCCCAGCATTTT. Its translation: CAWSQRDNQPQHF. J is TRBJ1-5 and V is TRBV30; D gene uncertain. V lost 3 bases and J 3 bases, leaving 9 bases between the germline ends. The CDR3 extends over 13 amino acids. Looked up from germline, CDR1 is GTSNPN and CDR2 is SVGIG (reference sequence).

CDR3 region: CASREGDRILENTIYF. CDR3 nucleotide sequence: TGTGCCAGCAGGGAGGGGGACAGGATCTTGGAAAACACCATATATTTT. The gene calls are TRBV2 and TRBJ1-3; 8 nucleotides line up with TRBD1. The CDR3 loop spans 16 amino acids. The V gene's germline CDR1 is SNHLY and CDR2 FYNNEI. The V and J ends lost 6 bases and 6 bases, in that order; junction bases with no gene match: 13.

V usage is TRBV28 and J usage is TRBJ1-2; TRBD1 matches 10 bases. The germline gives CDR1 MDHEN, CDR2 SYDVKM. The CDR3 spans 14 residues. Losses at the gene ends were 7 bases for V and 4 bases for J; bases not matched to a gene: 6. CDR3 amino acids: CASTGTGVFYGYTF. CDR3 in DNA: TGTGCCAGCACGGGGACAGGGGTTTTCTATGGCTACACCTTC.

V usage is TRBV29-1 and J usage is TRBJ2-1; 9 positions agree with TRBD1. Germline V gene sequence: CDR1 SQVTM, CDR2 ANQGSEA. Trimming took 2 bases from V and 5 from J; bases not matched to a gene: 4. The CDR3 runs to 14 residues. CDR3 residues: CSVEIQGADNEQFF. DNA for the CDR3: TGCAGCGTTGAAATACAGGGGGCGGACAATGAGCAGTTCTTC.

In its sample, this clone was seen once. This rearrangement joins TRBV18 to TRBJ2-7, with 9 bases lining up with TRBD1. The V gene end was trimmed by 2 bases and the J gene end by 3 bases; junction bases not matched to a gene: 8. This CDR3 spans 16 amino acids. CDR1 is KGHSH and CDR2 is LQKENI in the germline V gene. Here the CDR3 reads CASSPSRTGVGYEQYV. The DNA of the CDR3 is TGTGCCAGCTCACCATCTCGGACAGGGGTTGGCTACGAGCAGTACGTC.

This clone appeared a few times. The CDR3 here is CASSLATQGSYNSPLHF. The CDR3 DNA sequence: TGCGCCAGCAGCTTGGCCACCCAGGGTTCCTATAATTCACCCCTCCACTTT. V is TRBV5-1 and J is TRBJ1-6, with D possibly TRBD1 on 5 matching bases. Germline V gene sequence: CDR1 SGHRS, CDR2 YFSETQ. Trimming cost V 0 bases and J 1 base, with 11 bases left between them. The CDR3 consists of 17 residues. Full variable domain (rest looked up from reference TRBV5-1 and TRBJ1-6): KAGVTQTPRYLIKTRGQQVTLSCSPISGHRSVSWYQQTPGQGLQFLFEYFSETQRNKGNFPGRFSGRQFSNSRSEMNVSTLELGDSALYLCASSLATQGSYNSPLHFGNGTRLTVT.